This TCR beta chain was captured in a study of T cell responses to AZD1222 COVID-19 vaccine. This clone was found once. Its antigen is not identified. The V and J ends lost 2 bases and 2 bases respectively, with 7 bases between them. This CDR3 spans 13 amino acids. Germline loops: CDR1 MNHNS, CDR2 SASEGT. Broader study findings: Breadth and depth of Spike-specific TCRs rose after two AZD1222 doses. White British ancestry dominated among donors, who included more females, and clonal diversity was possibly underestimated.

Sequenced by immunoSEQ multiplex PCR; TCRdb stores in-frame clones only, minus some. This table holds around 170,000 clones, nearly 95% found once. The sequencing here drew on peripheral blood, taken 28 days after the second AZD1222 dose. The chain is built from TRBV6-1 and TRBJ2-7, with unresolved D. The origin of this receptor is an adult who received the AZD1222 COVID-19 vaccine. The CDR3 loop reads CASSEREAYEQYF. CDR3 DNA sequence: TGTGCCAGCAGTGAAAGGGAAGCCTACGAGCAGTACTTC.